This passage covers 27 T cell receptor beta chains from one sample sequenced in a study of T cells in Graves' hyperthyroidism and ophthalmopathy. Amplified TCR beta CDR3 regions derived from RNA transcripts. When the TCR CDR3 underwent first-round RT-PCR, the HTBI primer set was used. Each CDR3 protein is one row after TCRdb ran MiXCR on the multiplex PCR reads. The sample holds about 510,000 distinct CDR3 sequences, 12% to 15% seen once. The sequencing input was blood. The receptors derive from a woman aged 40 to 55 with Graves' hyperthyroidism.

The V and J genes are TRBV7-9 and TRBJ2-5, with 7 bases lining up with TRBD2. The germline CDR1 and CDR2 sequences are SEHNR and FQNEAQ (reference sequence). This CDR3 contains 13 residues. Losses at the gene ends were 2 bases for V and 5 bases for J; bases not matched to a gene: 2. The CDR3, as DNA: TGTGCCAGCAGCTTAACTAGCGTGGAGACCCAGTACTTC. Its protein product is CASSLTSVETQYF. Full variable domain (outside the CDR3, taken from reference TRBV7-9 and TRBJ2-5): DTGVSQNPRHKITKRGQNVTFRCDPISEHNRLYWYRQTLGQGPEFLTYFQNEAQLEKSRLLSDRFSAERPKGSFSTLEIQRTEQGDSAMYLCASSLTSVETQYFGPGTRLLVL.

Remarks on this clonotype: The germline gene is not matched at one end of the junction; a read error may be the cause. J is TRBJ2-1 and V is TRBV6-2 or TRBV6-3, with 8 bases aligning to TRBD2. The CDR3 contains 16 residues. CDR1 and CDR2 from the germline V gene are MNHEY and SVGEGT. The CDR3: CASSSSGTRGLNAQFF. The CDR3 coding sequence is TGTGCCAGCAGTTCGTCCGGGACTAGGGGCCTCAATGCGCAGTTCTTC.

V usage is TRBV15 and J usage is TRBJ1-2, with 7 bases identical to TRBD1. The CDR3 loop spans 15 amino acids. V was clipped by 3 bases and J by 8 bases; unmatched bases: 12. Germline CDR1 LNHNV, CDR2 YYDKDF (reference sequence). The CDR3 DNA follows: TGTGCCACCAGCAGGTCCCGACAGGGAGAGGAAGGCTACACCTTC. As protein: CATSRSRQGEEGYTF. Based on the CDR3 plus reference TRBV15 and TRBJ1-2, the full variable domain is DAMVIQNPRYQVTQFGKPVTLSCSQTLNHNVMYWYQQKSSQAPKLLFHYYDKDFNNEADTPDNFQSRRPNTSFCFLDIRSPGLGDTAMYLCATSRSRQGEEGYTFGSGTRLTVV.

This clonotype has a handful of counts. The chain is built from TRBV7-3 and TRBJ2-1; 10 bases align to TRBD2. Germline V CDR1 and CDR2: SGHTA, FQGTGA. This CDR3 comprises 14 residues. The V gene end was trimmed by 4 bases and the J gene end by 16 bases; junction bases not matched to a gene: 13. Written as DNA, the CDR3 is TGTGCCAGCAGCTCTCCGCCTAGCGGGGGCCAGGCTTTCTTC. It translates to CASSSPPSGGQAFF.

With respect to this clonotype: A read error may be the cause here, since a much bigger clone is one base away. This sequence joins TRBV19 and TRBJ2-1; TRBD2 aligns across 11 bases. The end of the DNA aligns better with TRBJ2-7, so the J call may be wrong. This CDR3 comprises 16 residues. The germline CDR1 and CDR2 sequences are LNHDA and SQIVND (reference sequence). The CDR3 region has the DNA TGTGCCAGTAGTATTGTAGTAGCGGGAGGGTTTAATGAGCAGTACTTC. Its protein is CASSIVVAGGFNEQYF.

This clonotype was counted at least ten times. The chain employs TRBV30 and TRBJ1-6; 8 bases line up with TRBD1. Trimming removed 5 bases from V and 6 bases from J; junction bases left unmatched: 6. Germline V gene lookup returns CDR1 GTSNPN and CDR2 SVGIG (reference sequence). This CDR3 is 14 amino acids long. The CDR3: CAWSGTGLNSPLHF. CDR3 DNA: TGTGCCTGGTCCGGGACAGGCCTTAATTCACCCCTCCACTTT.

This clonotype appeared many times. The chain combines TRBV28 with TRBJ1-2; D not resolved. This CDR3 has 15 amino acids. Germline V CDR1 and CDR2: MDHEN, SYDVKM. Trimming shortened V by 1 base and J by 5 bases, and 14 bases separated the two germline ends. The CDR3 nucleotides read TGTGCCAGCAGTTTATCCCCCCGGAACGGGTATGGCTACACCTTC. This gives the protein CASSLSPRNGYGYTF.

There are many counts of this clonotype. The CDR3 protein is CSARDFREPNQYEQFF. CDR3 DNA: TGCAGTGCTAGAGATTTCAGGGAACCTAATCAGTATGAGCAGTTCTTC. This chain uses TRBV20-1 with TRBJ2-1; possible D gene TRBD1, 5 bases. Trimming shortened V by 0 bases and J by 8 bases, and 20 bases separated the two germline ends. CDR3 length: 16 amino acids. The germline V gene has CDR1 DFQATT and CDR2 SNEGSKA (reference sequence).

The V and J genes are TRBV4-1 and TRBJ1-1; 11 bases are shared with TRBD1. Germline V lookup: CDR1 MGHRA, CDR2 YSYEKL. The CDR3 is 15 amino acids. Germline trimming cut 4 bases from V and 3 bases from J; bases unmatched to any gene: 4. The CDR3 here is CASSRGQGADTEAFF. CDR3 coding DNA: TGCGCCAGCAGCCGAGGACAGGGGGCTGACACTGAAGCTTTCTTT.

Ten or more counts support this clonotype. The chain has TRBV6-4 and TRBJ2-7; tentatively, D is TRBD1 (6 bases). Germline V gives CDR1 MRHNA, CDR2 SNTAGT. Deletions cut 5 bases from V and 1 base from J, with 12 bases between. The CDR3 totals 14 residues. The CDR3 protein is CASSQDSLSYEQYF. The CDR3 nucleotides are TGTGCCAGCAGTCAGGACAGCTTATCCTACGAGCAGTACTTC.

This clonotype was seen repeatedly, ten times or more. V and J are TRBV28 and TRBJ2-4, with a possible D match to TRBD1 (5 bases). Germline V gene data show CDR1 as MDHEN and CDR2 as SYDVKM. The CDR3 is 14 residues long. V was clipped by 3 bases and J by 3 bases, with 9 bases between them. As DNA, the CDR3 is TGTGCCAGCAGTTTTTCGACAGACAAAAACATTCAGTACTTC. Residues: CASSFSTDKNIQYF.

This clonotype was detected many times. Compared with germline, one end of the junction differs, possibly owing to a read error. This sequence joins TRBV7-7 and TRBJ2-1; 16 bases agree with TRBD2. The CDR3 is 16 amino acids. CDR1 is SSHAT, CDR2 FNYEAQ, per germline (reference sequence). The CDR3 protein is CASSAGLAGGNNEQFF. For the CDR3, the DNA is TGTGCTAGCAGCGCGGGACTAGCGGGAGGGAACAATGAGCAGTTCTTC. Full variable domain (rest looked up from reference TRBV7-7 and TRBJ2-1): GAGVSQSPRYKVTKRGQDVTLRCDPISSHATLYWYQQALGQGPEFLTYFNYEAQPDKSGLPSDRFSAERPEGSISTLTIQRTEQRDSAMYRCASSAGLAGGNNEQFFGPGTRLTVL.

This clonotype was recorded at least ten times. The J gene is TRBJ2-7, the V gene TRBV7-8; TRBD1 matches 8 bases. There are 15 residues in the CDR3. Germline CDR1 is SGHVS and CDR2 is FQNEAQ. J lost 4 bases, V lost 5 bases, and 10 bases had no gene match. The CDR3 here is CASSTSTGVAYEQYF. The CDR3 nucleotides read TGTGCCAGCAGCACCTCGACAGGGGTCGCGTACGAGCAGTACTTC.

The table lists this clonotype with a few counts. The genes are TRBV6-1 and TRBJ2-1; 9 nucleotides line up with TRBD2. J lost 7 bases, V lost 8 bases, and 6 bases had no gene match. This CDR3 spans 13 amino acids. Germline CDR1 reads MNHNS; CDR2 reads SASEGT. The CDR3: CASLREGRNEQFF. In nucleotides, the CDR3 is TGTGCCAGCCTGCGGGAGGGCCGAAATGAGCAGTTCTTC.

V usage is TRBV10-3 and J usage is TRBJ2-4; D remains ambiguous. The CDR3 spans 17 residues. Germline V gene lookup returns CDR1 ENHRY and CDR2 SYGVKD. Trimming shortened V by 7 bases and J by 0 bases, and 19 bases separated the two germline ends. CDR3 nucleotide sequence: TGTGCCATCACCTTGTATCAGGATAACCTAGCCAAAAACATTCAGTACTTC. Its translation is CAITLYQDNLAKNIQYF.

This clonotype showed up just a few times. The J gene is TRBJ2-6, the V gene TRBV20-1, with D perhaps TRBD1 (6 bases). This CDR3 is built from 16 residues. The germline CDR1 and CDR2 sequences are DFQATT and SNEGSKA (reference sequence). Trimming left V 6 bases short and J 0 bases short, with 15 bases between. The CDR3 loop is CSAKQGKPSGANVLTF. The CDR3 DNA is TGCAGTGCCAAACAGGGAAAGCCCTCTGGGGCCAACGTCCTGACTTTC.

V and J are TRBV27 and TRBJ2-1; a weak D match, TRBD1 (5 bases). The CDR3 totals 13 residues. V gave up 2 bases and J gave up 12 bases, with 14 bases separating them. In germline, CDR1 is MNHEY, CDR2 SMNVEV (reference sequence). The CDR3 sequence: CASSLPDRFAQFF. CDR3 DNA sequence: TGTGCCAGCAGTTTACCAGACAGATTTGCGCAGTTCTTC.

This clonotype occurred many times. The chain uses TRBV10-2 and TRBJ2-5; TRBD2 matches at 15 bases. The germline V gene encodes CDR1 WSHSY and CDR2 SAAADI. With 6 bases clipped from V and 9 bases from J, the junction kept 17 bases outside the gene matches. The CDR3 loop spans 18 amino acids. CDR3 nucleotides: TGCGCCAGCAGCGGACTAGCGGGAGGGCCCAAAGTGGGGGTGTCCCAGTACTTC. It codes for CASSGLAGGPKVGVSQYF.

Remarks on this clonotype: The CDR3 does not end in the conserved phenylalanine or tryptophan, so this is likely a read error. The V gene is TRBV27, the J gene TRBJ2-7, with TRBD2 matching 7 bases. The CDR3 has 15 amino acids. The V segment lost 5 bases and the J segment 0 bases; nucleotides outside the gene matches: 7. Looked up from germline, CDR1 is MNHEY and CDR2 is SMNVEV (reference sequence). The CDR3 sequence is CASSGEGASSYEQYL. The CDR3 region has the DNA TGTGCCAGCAGTGGGGAGGGAGCGAGCTCCTACGAGCAGTACCTC.

This clonotype has just a few counts. The chain uses TRBV15 and TRBJ2-3; 12 bases line up with TRBD1. Per germline, CDR1 LNHNV and CDR2 YYDKDF (reference sequence). The J segment lost 4 bases and the V segment lost 8 bases, leaving 13 bases of the junction unmatched. The CDR3 consists of 17 residues. The CDR3 nucleotides are TGTGCCACCGCCGGGACAGGGGGCTTTCGGCCTTCAGATACGCAGTATTTT. Translated: CATAGTGGFRPSDTQYF.

The table lists this clonotype with many counts. The rearrangement joins TRBV11-2 to TRBJ2-3; 7 positions agree with TRBD2. Per germline, CDR1 SGHAT and CDR2 FQNNGV. CDR3 length: 17 residues. The ends lost 0 bases at V and 0 bases at J; junction bases unmatched: 6. CDR3 protein: CASSLDRLAASTDTQYF. Written as DNA, the CDR3 is TGTGCCAGCAGCTTAGATCGCCTAGCGGCTAGCACAGATACGCAGTATTTT.

This clonotype showed up just a few times. The rearrangement links TRBV24-1 to TRBJ2-3, with a weak D call TRBD2 (5 bases). V lost 11 bases to trimming and J lost 1 base, with 9 bases between them. This CDR3 has 12 amino acids. Germline CDR1 KGHDR, CDR2 SFDVKD. CDR3 sequence: CANDGGTDTQYF. In nucleotides, the CDR3 is TGTGCCAACGACGGGGGCACAGATACGCAGTATTTT.

This clonotype occurred a few times. Sequence at one end of the junction differs from germline and may be a read error. The chain links TRBV7-7 to TRBJ1-4, with TRBD1 matching over 10 bases. The CDR3 is made up of 15 amino acids. From germline, CDR1 is SSHAT and CDR2 FNYEAQ (reference sequence). The DNA for the CDR3 is TGTGCTAGCAGCCGGACAGGGGGTAATGGTGAAAAACTGTTTTTT. Protein sequence: CASSRTGGNGEKLFF.

This clonotype was counted at least ten times. Here the CDR3 DNA reads TGCAGTGCTACTGCTAGCGGGATTTCCTACGAGCAGTACTTC. Translation: CSATASGISYEQYF. This chain joins TRBV20-1 and TRBJ2-7; 9 nucleotides agree with TRBD2. Germline CDR1 DFQATT, CDR2 SNEGSKA (reference sequence). With 4 bases clipped from V and 1 base from J, the junction kept 5 bases outside the gene matches. The CDR3 has 14 residues.

This clonotype has a count of ten or more. The rearrangement links TRBV28 to TRBJ2-7; 10 bases align to TRBD2. The CDR3 is made up of 15 amino acids. The germline CDR1 and CDR2 sequences are MDHEN and SYDVKM. The trim removed 6 bases at V and 2 bases at J, leaving 7 bases unmatched. DNA of the CDR3: TGTGCCAGCAGCCGAACTAGCGGGAAAGCCTACGAGCAGTACTTC. It is translated as CASSRTSGKAYEQYF.

This clonotype was seen at least ten times. This rearrangement joins TRBV5-1 to TRBJ2-4; D not resolved. The CDR3 extends over 12 amino acids. V lost 0 bases to trimming and J lost 8 bases, with 6 bases between them. Germline-derived CDR1 and CDR2 are SGHRS and YFSETQ. The CDR3 region has the DNA TGCGCCAGCAGCTTGGGGCAGGACATTCAGTACTTC. Translating gives CASSLGQDIQYF.

The V and J genes are TRBV2 and TRBJ2-5; the D call may be TRBD1 or TRBD2 (6 bases each). CDR3 length equals 13 residues. The germline V and J ends were trimmed by 9 bases and 5 bases, with 16 bases remaining between them. Germline CDR1 reads SNHLY; CDR2 reads FYNNEI. The CDR3 bases are TGTGCCAGTTTGCTGGGGGGCAGGGAGACCCAGTACTTC. As protein: CASLLGGRETQYF. The full variable domain, in which reference TRBV2 and TRBJ2-5 provide the parts outside the CDR3, is EPEVTQTPSHQVTQMGQEVILRCVPISNHLYFYWYRQILGQKVEFLVSFYNNEISEKSEIFDDQFSVERPDGSNFTLKIRSTKLEDSAMYFCASLLGGRETQYFGPGTRLLVL.